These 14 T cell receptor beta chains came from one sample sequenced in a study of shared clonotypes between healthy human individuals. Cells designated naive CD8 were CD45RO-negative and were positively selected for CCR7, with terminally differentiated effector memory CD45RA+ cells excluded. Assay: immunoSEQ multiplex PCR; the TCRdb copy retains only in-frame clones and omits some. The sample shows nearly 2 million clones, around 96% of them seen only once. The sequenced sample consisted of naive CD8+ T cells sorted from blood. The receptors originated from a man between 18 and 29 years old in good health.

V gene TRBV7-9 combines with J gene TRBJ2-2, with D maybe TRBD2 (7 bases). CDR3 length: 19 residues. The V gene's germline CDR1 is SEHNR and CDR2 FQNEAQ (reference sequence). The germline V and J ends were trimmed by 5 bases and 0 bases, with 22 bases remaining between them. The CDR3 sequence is CASSPRGILAGSNTGELFF. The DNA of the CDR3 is TGTGCCAGCAGCCCAAGGGGGATTTTAGCGGGCTCGAACACCGGGGAGCTGTTTTTT.

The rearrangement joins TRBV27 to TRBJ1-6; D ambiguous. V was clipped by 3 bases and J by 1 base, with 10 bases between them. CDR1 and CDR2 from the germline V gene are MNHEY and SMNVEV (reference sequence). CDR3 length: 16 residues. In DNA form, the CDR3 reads TGTGCCAGCAGTTTGTCTCAAGGGTCCTATAATTCACCCCTCCACTTT. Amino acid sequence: CASSLSQGSYNSPLHF.

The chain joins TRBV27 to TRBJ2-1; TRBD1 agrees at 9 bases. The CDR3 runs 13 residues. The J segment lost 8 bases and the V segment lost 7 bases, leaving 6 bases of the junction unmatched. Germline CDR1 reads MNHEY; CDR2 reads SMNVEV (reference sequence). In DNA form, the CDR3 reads TGTGCCAGCACCTCACAGGGGGCAGATGAGCAGTTCTTC. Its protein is CASTSQGADEQFF.

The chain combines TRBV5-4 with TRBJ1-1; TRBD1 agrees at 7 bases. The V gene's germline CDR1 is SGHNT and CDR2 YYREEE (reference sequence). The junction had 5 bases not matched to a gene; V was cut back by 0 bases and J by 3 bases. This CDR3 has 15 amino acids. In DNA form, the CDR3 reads TGTGCCAGCAGCTTGGACAGGACAGGAGACACTGAAGCTTTCTTT. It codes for CASSLDRTGDTEAFF. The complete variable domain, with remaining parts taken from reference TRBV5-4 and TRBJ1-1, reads ETGVTQSPTHLIKTRGQQVTLRCSSQSGHNTVSWYQQALGQGPQFIFQYYREEENGRGNFPPRFSGLQFPNYSSELNVNALELDDSALYLCASSLDRTGDTEAFFGQGTRLTVV.

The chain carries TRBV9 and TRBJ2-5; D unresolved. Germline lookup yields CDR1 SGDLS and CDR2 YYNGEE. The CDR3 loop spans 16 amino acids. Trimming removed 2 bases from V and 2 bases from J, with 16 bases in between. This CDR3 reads CASSVEAIGIQETQYF. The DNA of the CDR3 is TGTGCCAGCAGCGTCGAAGCGATCGGAATTCAAGAGACCCAGTACTTC. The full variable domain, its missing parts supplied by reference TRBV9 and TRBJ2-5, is DSGVTQTPKHLITATGQRVTLRCSPRSGDLSVYWYQQSLDQGLQFLIQYYNGEERAKGNILERFSAQQFPDLHSELNLSSLELGDSALYFCASSVEAIGIQETQYFGPGTRLLVL.

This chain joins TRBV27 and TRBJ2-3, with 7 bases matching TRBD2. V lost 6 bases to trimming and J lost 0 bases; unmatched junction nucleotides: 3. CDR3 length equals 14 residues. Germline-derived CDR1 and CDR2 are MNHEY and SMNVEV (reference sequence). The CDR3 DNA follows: TGTGCCAGCAGGCTAGCGGCTAGCACAGATACGCAGTATTTT. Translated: CASRLAASTDTQYF.

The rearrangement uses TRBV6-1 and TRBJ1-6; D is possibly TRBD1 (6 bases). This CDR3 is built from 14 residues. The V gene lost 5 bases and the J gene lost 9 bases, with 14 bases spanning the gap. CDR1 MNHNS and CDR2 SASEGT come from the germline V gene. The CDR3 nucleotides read TGTGCCAGCAGTCAAGGCGGGGGCAGTTCACCCCTCCACTTT. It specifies CASSQGGGSSPLHF.

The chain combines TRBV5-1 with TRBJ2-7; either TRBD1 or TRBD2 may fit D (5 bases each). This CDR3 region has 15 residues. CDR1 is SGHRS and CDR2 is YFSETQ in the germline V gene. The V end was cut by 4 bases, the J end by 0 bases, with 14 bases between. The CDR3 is CASSEWDGSSYEQYF. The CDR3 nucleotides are TGCGCCAGCAGCGAATGGGACGGTAGCTCCTACGAGCAGTACTTC.

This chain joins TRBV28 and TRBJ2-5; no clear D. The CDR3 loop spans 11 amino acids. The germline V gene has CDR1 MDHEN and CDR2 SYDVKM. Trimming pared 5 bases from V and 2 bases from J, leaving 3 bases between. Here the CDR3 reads CASSLQETQYF. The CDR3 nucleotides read TGTGCCAGCAGTCTGCAAGAGACCCAGTACTTC.

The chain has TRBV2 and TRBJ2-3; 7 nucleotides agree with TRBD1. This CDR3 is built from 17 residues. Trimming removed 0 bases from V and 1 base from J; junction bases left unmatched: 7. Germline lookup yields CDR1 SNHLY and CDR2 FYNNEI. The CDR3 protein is CASSEAGTALRTDTQYF. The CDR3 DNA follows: TGTGCCAGCAGTGAAGCCGGGACAGCGCTACGCACAGATACGCAGTATTTT. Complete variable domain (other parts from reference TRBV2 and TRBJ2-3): EPEVTQTPSHQVTQMGQEVILRCVPISNHLYFYWYRQILGQKVEFLVSFYNNEISEKSEIFDDQFSVERPDGSNFTLKIRSTKLEDSAMYFCASSEAGTALRTDTQYFGPGTRLTVL.

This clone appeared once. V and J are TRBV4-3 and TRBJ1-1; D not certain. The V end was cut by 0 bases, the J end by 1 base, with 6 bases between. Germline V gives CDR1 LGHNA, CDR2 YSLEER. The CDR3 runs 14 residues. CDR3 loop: CASSQETENTEAFF. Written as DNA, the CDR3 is TGCGCCAGCAGCCAAGAAACGGAGAACACTGAAGCTTTCTTT.

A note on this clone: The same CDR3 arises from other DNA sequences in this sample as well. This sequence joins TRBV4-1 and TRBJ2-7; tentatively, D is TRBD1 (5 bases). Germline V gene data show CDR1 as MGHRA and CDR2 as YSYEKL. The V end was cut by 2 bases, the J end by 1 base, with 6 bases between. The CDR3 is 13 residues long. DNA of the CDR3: TGCGCCAGCAGCCAAACAGGTTCCTACGAGCAGTACTTC. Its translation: CASSQTGSYEQYF.

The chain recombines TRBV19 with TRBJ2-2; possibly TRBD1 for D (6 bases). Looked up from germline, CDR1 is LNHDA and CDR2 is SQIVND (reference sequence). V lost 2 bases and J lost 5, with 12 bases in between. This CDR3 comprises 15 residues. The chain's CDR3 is CASSIQGIGTGELFF. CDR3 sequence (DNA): TGTGCCAGTAGTATACAGGGGATTGGGACCGGGGAGCTGTTTTTT.

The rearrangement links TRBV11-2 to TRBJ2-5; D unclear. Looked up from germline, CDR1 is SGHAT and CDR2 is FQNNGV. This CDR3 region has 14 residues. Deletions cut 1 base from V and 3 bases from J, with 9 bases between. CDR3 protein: CASSLASAKETQYF. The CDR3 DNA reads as TGTGCCAGCAGCTTAGCTTCCGCCAAAGAGACCCAGTACTTC.